This is a list of T cell receptor beta chains from one sample in a study of graft-versus-host responses after intestinal transplantation. These receptors have no known antigen. Assay used: immunoSEQ multiplex PCR; TCRdb lists only in-frame clones, some missing. The sample includes 100,000 to 140,000 clones, approximately 88% of them seen just once. The material was unstimulated CD4+ T cells sorted from spleen or lymph node cells, obtained before transplant. These receptor sequences come from a human donor who was the organ donor for an intestinal transplant. Each CDR3 is given with its conserved first and last residue. The D gene is left open where the match is weak. The size of a clone is reported for some rows only, either as once, few or many, or as a class for expanded clones.

j_call: TRBJ2-7; d_call: TRBD2; v_call: TRBV6-5; cdr3_length: 15; clone_size: NA; cdr3_aa: CASSYRAGGAYEQYF; cdr3_nt: TGTGCCAGCAGTTACCGGGCGGGGGGAGCCTACGAGCAGTACTTC
j_call: TRBJ1-4; d_call: NA; v_call: TRBV29-1; cdr3_length: 15; clone_size: NA; cdr3_aa: CSAHEGGSPFEKLFF; cdr3_nt: TGCAGCGCTCACGAGGGGGGGTCCCCTTTTGAAAAACTGTTTTTT
j_call: TRBJ2-7; d_call: TRBD2; v_call: TRBV5-1; cdr3_length: 14; clone_size: once; cdr3_aa: CASSPLRELREQYF; cdr3_nt: TGCGCCAGCAGCCCATTGCGGGAGCTTCGCGAGCAGTACTTC
j_call: TRBJ1-4; d_call: TRBD1; v_call: TRBV4-1; cdr3_length: 14; clone_size: NA; cdr3_aa: CASSPRTGSEKLFF; cdr3_nt: TGCGCCAGCAGCCCGAGGACAGGGAGCGAAAAACTGTTTTTT
j_call: TRBJ2-2; d_call: NA; v_call: TRBV6-6; cdr3_length: 14; clone_size: NA; cdr3_aa: CASSYSRGAGELFF; cdr3_nt: TGTGCCAGCAGTTACTCGAGGGGGGCAGGGGAGCTGTTTTTT
j_call: TRBJ1-3; d_call: NA; v_call: TRBV29-1; cdr3_length: 12; clone_size: NA; cdr3_aa: CSVRRGGNTIYF; cdr3_nt: TGCAGCGTGCGCCGAGGGGGAAACACCATATATTTT
j_call: TRBJ1-2; d_call: NA; v_call: TRBV5-1; cdr3_length: 13; clone_size: once; cdr3_aa: CASSHRDNYGYTF; cdr3_nt: TGCGCCAGCAGTCACAGAGATAACTATGGCTACACCTTC
j_call: TRBJ1-1; d_call: NA; v_call: TRBV9; cdr3_length: 14; clone_size: once; cdr3_aa: CASSVEWNMGEAFF; cdr3_nt: TGTGCCAGCAGCGTAGAGTGGAATATGGGTGAAGCTTTCTTT
j_call: TRBJ1-5; d_call: NA; v_call: TRBV6-1; cdr3_length: 14; clone_size: NA; cdr3_aa: CASSEYGRNRPQHF; cdr3_nt: TGTGCCAGCAGTGAATATGGAAGGAACCGGCCCCAGCATTTT
j_call: TRBJ2-5; d_call: NA; v_call: TRBV29-1; cdr3_length: 9; clone_size: NA; cdr3_aa: CSVEETQYF; cdr3_nt: TGCAGCGTTGAAGAGACCCAGTACTTC
j_call: TRBJ1-1; d_call: NA; v_call: TRBV7-7; cdr3_length: 22; clone_size: NA; cdr3_aa: CASSHLRGGQTHLSPMNTEAFF; cdr3_nt: TGTGCTAGCAGCCATCTGAGGGGGGGGCAAACCCATCTTTCGCCCATGAACACTGAAGCTTTCTTT
j_call: TRBJ2-7; d_call: NA; v_call: TRBV11-3; cdr3_length: 12; clone_size: NA; cdr3_aa: CASSLGSYEQYF; cdr3_nt: TGTGCCAGCAGCTTAGGCTCCTACGAGCAGTACTTC
j_call: TRBJ1-4; d_call: NA; v_call: TRBV5-1; cdr3_length: 15; clone_size: NA; cdr3_aa: CASPLWAGEGEKLFF; cdr3_nt: TGCGCCAGCCCCCTCTGGGCAGGGGAGGGTGAAAAACTGTTTTTT
j_call: TRBJ1-4; d_call: NA; v_call: TRBV5-4; cdr3_length: 14; clone_size: NA; cdr3_aa: CASSLGKSNEKLFF; cdr3_nt: TGTGCCAGCAGCTTGGGGAAGTCTAATGAAAAACTGTTTTTT
j_call: TRBJ1-1; d_call: NA; v_call: TRBV5-1; cdr3_length: 15; clone_size: NA; cdr3_aa: CASSLVVTGNTEAFF; cdr3_nt: TGCGCCAGCAGCTTGGTAGTGACAGGGAACACTGAAGCTTTCTTT
j_call: TRBJ1-4; d_call: NA; v_call: TRBV11-3; cdr3_length: 15; clone_size: NA; cdr3_aa: CASSPTPGLNEKLFF; cdr3_nt: TGTGCCAGCAGCCCCACCCCGGGACTAAATGAAAAACTGTTTTTT
j_call: TRBJ2-7; d_call: TRBD2; v_call: TRBV19; cdr3_length: 13; clone_size: NA; cdr3_aa: CASRPSGIYEQYF; cdr3_nt: TGTGCCAGTAGGCCTAGCGGGATCTACGAGCAGTACTTC
j_call: TRBJ1-5; d_call: NA; v_call: TRBV5-6; cdr3_length: 12; clone_size: NA; cdr3_aa: CASSLASQPQHF; cdr3_nt: TGTGCCAGCAGCTTGGCTTCTCAGCCCCAGCATTTT
j_call: TRBJ1-1; d_call: TRBD1; v_call: TRBV18; cdr3_length: 12; clone_size: NA; cdr3_aa: CASSPDTGGAFF; cdr3_nt: TGTGCCAGCTCACCAGACACAGGGGGAGCTTTCTTT
j_call: TRBJ2-3; d_call: NA; v_call: TRBV9; cdr3_length: 15; clone_size: NA; cdr3_aa: CASSPQGGRTDTQYF; cdr3_nt: TGTGCCAGCAGCCCACAGGGGGGGAGGACAGATACGCAGTATTTT
j_call: TRBJ1-5; d_call: NA; v_call: TRBV6-5; cdr3_length: 12; clone_size: NA; cdr3_aa: CASRNQGQPQHF; cdr3_nt: TGTGCCAGCAGGAACCAGGGACAGCCCCAGCATTTT
j_call: TRBJ2-5; d_call: TRBD1; v_call: TRBV5-3; cdr3_length: 13; clone_size: NA; cdr3_aa: CARSPDRGLEQYF; cdr3_nt: TGTGCCAGAAGCCCGGACAGGGGGCTTGAGCAGTACTTC
j_call: TRBJ2-1; d_call: TRBD2; v_call: TRBV12-5; cdr3_length: 16; clone_size: NA; cdr3_aa: CASGRRLAGTYNEQFF; cdr3_nt: TGTGCTAGTGGCCGTAGACTAGCGGGGACTTACAATGAGCAGTTCTTC
j_call: TRBJ1-4; d_call: TRBD1; v_call: TRBV7-9; cdr3_length: 14; clone_size: NA; cdr3_aa: CASSLGTGDEKLFF; cdr3_nt: TGTGCCAGCAGCTTAGGGACAGGGGACGAAAAACTGTTTTTT
j_call: TRBJ1-2; d_call: NA; v_call: TRBV6-5; cdr3_length: 12; clone_size: NA; cdr3_aa: CASSNPGQGYTF; cdr3_nt: TGTGCCAGCAGTAATCCCGGTCAAGGCTACACCTTC
j_call: TRBJ1-3; d_call: NA; v_call: TRBV5-1; cdr3_length: 16; clone_size: NA; cdr3_aa: CASSLTPAAPGDTIYF; cdr3_nt: TGCGCCAGCAGCTTAACTCCGGCAGCGCCTGGCGACACCATATATTTT
j_call: TRBJ2-7; d_call: TRBD2; v_call: TRBV10-1; cdr3_length: 16; clone_size: NA; cdr3_aa: CASSESVVAGAHEQYF; cdr3_nt: TGCGCCAGCAGTGAGTCAGTAGTAGCGGGAGCCCACGAGCAGTACTTC
j_call: TRBJ2-1; d_call: NA; v_call: TRBV7-2; cdr3_length: 12; clone_size: once; cdr3_aa: CASSSQGNEQFF; cdr3_nt: TGTGCCAGCAGCTCCCAAGGGAATGAGCAGTTCTTC
j_call: TRBJ2-3; d_call: NA; v_call: TRBV6-5; cdr3_length: 13; clone_size: NA; cdr3_aa: CASSLDTAGTQYF; cdr3_nt: TGTGCCAGCAGCCTAGACACCGCAGGGACGCAGTATTTT
j_call: TRBJ2-7; d_call: NA; v_call: TRBV5-5; cdr3_length: 11; clone_size: NA; cdr3_aa: CASSVSYEQYF; cdr3_nt: TGTGCCAGCAGCGTGTCCTACGAGCAGTACTTC
j_call: TRBJ2-1; d_call: NA; v_call: TRBV7-2; cdr3_length: 12; clone_size: NA; cdr3_aa: CASSSYYNEQFF; cdr3_nt: TGTGCCAGCAGCTCATATTACAATGAGCAGTTCTTC
j_call: TRBJ1-6; d_call: NA; v_call: TRBV7-9; cdr3_length: 16; clone_size: NA; cdr3_aa: CASSSQMDGYNSPLHF; cdr3_nt: TGTGCCAGCAGCAGCCAGATGGACGGCTATAATTCACCCCTCCACTTT